These 32 T cell receptor beta chains came from one sample sequenced in a study of CD8 T cells in ankylosing spondylitis. Via MiXCR, TCRdb re-called the 5' RACE reads, giving one row per CDR3 protein. This table holds approximately 130,000 distinct CDR3 sequences, roughly 10% found once. The material sequenced was blood, either unsorted or a sorted T cell fraction (not recorded which). All receptors derive from a female donor with ankylosing spondylitis or in good health (not recorded which).

There are many counts of this clonotype. V usage is TRBV4-2 and J usage is TRBJ2-7; 13 bases map to TRBD2. CDR3 length equals 17 residues. Trimming removed 3 bases from V and 0 bases from J; junction bases left unmatched: 5. Germline V CDR1 and CDR2: LGHNA, YNFKEQ. The CDR3 spells CASSHGLAGVSSYEQYF. The CDR3 DNA follows: TGTGCCAGCAGCCACGGACTAGCGGGGGTTAGCTCCTACGAGCAGTACTTC.

This clonotype was seen repeatedly, ten times or more. CDR3: CASSVDGTNRRDTQYF. As DNA, the CDR3 is TGCGCCAGCAGCGTGGACGGGACAAATAGAAGAGATACGCAGTATTTT. The chain recombines TRBV5-1 with TRBJ2-3, with a possible D match to TRBD1 (6 bases). Trimming took off 4 bases at V and 5 bases at J, with 20 bases between the two ends. CDR3 length: 16 residues. Germline V gene lookup returns CDR1 SGHRS and CDR2 YFSETQ.

This clonotype has more than one count but fewer than ten. The genes are TRBV11-3 and TRBJ2-2, with 11 nucleotides matching TRBD2. Germline CDR1 and CDR2: SGHNT and YENEEA. The ends lost 5 bases at V and 5 bases at J; junction bases unmatched: 1. The CDR3 consists of 14 residues. The CDR3 nucleotides read TGTGCCAGCAGCACTAGCGGGGGAACCGGGGAGCTGTTTTTT. This gives the protein CASSTSGGTGELFF.

The chain couples TRBV18 to TRBJ1-4, with a tentative D call TRBD1 (5 bases). V lost 5 bases to trimming and J lost 7 bases, with 8 bases between them. The CDR3 consists of 12 residues. Germline CDR1 KGHSH, CDR2 LQKENI. This CDR3 reads CASSGAAEKLFF. The CDR3 nucleotides are TGTGCCAGCTCAGGGGCAGCTGAAAAACTGTTTTTT. Looking up the rest from reference TRBV18 and TRBJ1-4 gives the full variable domain: NAGVMQNPRHLVRRRGQEARLRCSPMKGHSHVYWYRQLPEEGLKFMVYLQKENIIDESGMPKERFSAEFPKEGPSILRIQQVVRGDSAAYFCASSGAAEKLFFGSGTQLSVL.

In its sample, this clonotype was seen many times. The chain employs TRBV6-2 or TRBV6-3 and TRBJ2-5; D is possibly TRBD1 (6 bases). The germline V and J ends were trimmed by 6 bases and 4 bases, with 18 bases remaining between them. Germline CDR1 is MNHEY and CDR2 is SVGEGT. The CDR3 totals 15 residues. As DNA, the CDR3 is TGTGCCAGCAGGGGGGCCCACTCTAGCAGAGAGACCCAGTACTTC. Protein: CASRGAHSSRETQYF.

This clonotype was counted between two and nine times. Written as DNA, the CDR3 is TGTGCCAGCACCCGAGACAGGGGAAACGAGCAGTACTTC. It specifies CASTRDRGNEQYF. V usage is TRBV12-3 or TRBV12-4 and J usage is TRBJ2-7, with 8 bases that match TRBD1. The J segment lost 5 bases and the V segment lost 7 bases, leaving 7 bases of the junction unmatched. The CDR3 contains 13 residues.

At least ten counts were recorded for this clonotype. The V call is TRBV5-1, the J call TRBJ2-2; D remains ambiguous. This CDR3 spans 14 amino acids. With 0 bases removed from V and 4 bases from J, the gap between germline ends came to 7 bases. Germline CDR1 is SGHRS and CDR2 is YFSETQ. DNA for the CDR3: TGCGCCAGCAGCTTGGGGGCTGGCACCGGGGAGCTGTTTTTT. Protein sequence: CASSLGAGTGELFF.

This clonotype was detected ten times or more. The chain links TRBV13 to TRBJ2-1, with D uncertain. The germline V gene has CDR1 PRHDT and CDR2 FYEKMQ (reference sequence). With 2 bases removed from V and 0 bases from J, the gap between germline ends came to 8 bases. This CDR3 region has 15 residues. Here the CDR3 reads CASSLRAGSYNEQFF. The CDR3 coding sequence is TGTGCCAGCAGCTTAAGGGCAGGCTCCTACAATGAGCAGTTCTTC. Complete variable domain (other parts from reference TRBV13 and TRBJ2-1): AAGVIQSPRHLIKEKRETATLKCYPIPRHDTVYWYQQGPGQDPQFLISFYEKMQSDKGSIPDRFSAQQFSDYHSELNMSSLELGDSALYFCASSLRAGSYNEQFFGPGTRLTVL.

Note on this clonotype: A read error is possible here, since a much larger clone lies one base away. This chain uses TRBV12-3 or TRBV12-4 with TRBJ1-2; tentatively, D is TRBD1 (5 bases). CDR3 length: 16 residues. CDR3 sequence (DNA): TGTGCCAGCAGCCCCTTCCCGACGGGGGTAGACTATGGCGACACCTTC. Its translation is CASSPFPTGVDYGDTF.

With regard to this clonotype: A junction end diverges from the germline sequence, so it may reflect a read error. The J gene is TRBJ2-1, the V gene TRBV5-1, with D perhaps matching TRBD1 (6 bases). In germline, CDR1 is SGHRS, CDR2 YFSETQ. CDR3 length equals 16 residues. This CDR3 is CVSSLANSLKGDEQFF. CDR3 nucleotides: TGCGTCAGCAGCTTGGCCAACTCGCTCAAGGGGGATGAGCAGTTCTTC.

This clonotype was seen at least ten times. The V and J genes are TRBV7-3 and TRBJ2-2; no firm D call. The length of the CDR3 is 14 residues. Per germline, CDR1 SGHTA and CDR2 FQGTGA. Trimming removed 3 bases from V and 1 base from J, with 6 bases in between. As DNA, the CDR3 is TGTGCCAGCAGCTTCGATAGGAACACCGGGGAGCTGTTTTTT. It encodes CASSFDRNTGELFF. The full variable domain, completed using reference TRBV7-3 and TRBJ2-2, is GAGVSQTPSNKVTEKGKYVELRCDPISGHTALYWYRQSLGQGPEFLIYFQGTGAADDSGLPNDRFFAVRPEGSVSTLKIQRTERGDSAVYLCASSFDRNTGELFFGEGSRLTVL.

There are many counts of this clonotype. The chain links TRBV30 to TRBJ1-5, with D perhaps TRBD1 (5 bases). CDR1 is GTSNPN and CDR2 is SVGIG in the germline V gene (reference sequence). This CDR3 has 14 residues. Trimming removed 2 bases from V and 4 bases from J, with 12 bases in between. CDR3 amino acids: CAWSRRGLNQPQHF. Here the CDR3 DNA reads TGTGCCTGGAGTCGAAGGGGCTTGAATCAGCCCCAGCATTTT.

This clonotype was found many times. The V call is TRBV20-1, the J call TRBJ1-1, with D unresolved. Trimming took 5 bases from V and 0 from J, leaving 16 bases between them. Germline V gene lookup returns CDR1 DFQATT and CDR2 SNEGSKA (reference sequence). The length of the CDR3 is 15 residues. CDR3 amino acids: CSAWALAQLNTEAFF. CDR3 bases: TGCAGTGCTTGGGCCTTAGCACAGCTGAACACTGAAGCTTTCTTT.

This clonotype was found many times. The chain employs TRBV4-1 and TRBJ1-1, with D possibly matching TRBD1 (5 bases). The germline V and J ends were trimmed by 4 bases and 10 bases, with 16 bases remaining between them. The CDR3 contains 13 residues. In germline, CDR1 is MGHRA, CDR2 YSYEKL. CDR3 DNA: TGCGCCAGCAGCCCCTCAGACAGAGACGGAGCTTTCTTT. Its translation is CASSPSDRDGAFF.

Ten or more counts support this clonotype. The genes are TRBV5-1 and TRBJ2-3, with 8 bases identical to TRBD2. The CDR3 is 16 residues long. Germline V gene lookup returns CDR1 SGHRS and CDR2 YFSETQ. J lost 2 bases, V lost 4 bases, and 9 bases had no gene match. The CDR3 sequence: CASSQPRGGNTDTQYF. DNA for the CDR3: TGCGCCAGCAGCCAACCCCGGGGGGGCAACACAGATACGCAGTATTTT. Looking up the rest from reference TRBV5-1 and TRBJ2-3 gives the full variable domain: KAGVTQTPRYLIKTRGQQVTLSCSPISGHRSVSWYQQTPGQGLQFLFEYFSETQRNKGNFPGRFSGRQFSNSRSEMNVSTLELGDSALYLCASSQPRGGNTDTQYFGPGTRLTVL.

The chain is built from TRBV27 and TRBJ2-3; D gene ambiguous. Germline V gene lookup returns CDR1 MNHEY and CDR2 SMNVEV (reference sequence). The CDR3 loop spans 12 amino acids. Trimming removed 5 bases at V and 4 bases at J, with 7 bases between. DNA for the CDR3: TGTGCCAGCAGTATCAGTGCAGATACGCAGTATTTT. Its protein product is CASSISADTQYF.

This clonotype was recorded many times. This rearrangement joins TRBV28 to TRBJ2-7; D perhaps matches TRBD2 (5 bases). The germline gives CDR1 MDHEN, CDR2 SYDVKM. With 5 bases removed from V and 6 bases from J, the gap between germline ends came to 17 bases. The CDR3 loop spans 14 amino acids. CDR3 coding DNA: TGTGCCAGCAGTCTTCCCGGGAAGCCTGGCGAGCAGTACTTC. Its protein is CASSLPGKPGEQYF.

The CDR3: CSAEARSYEQYF. In DNA, the CDR3 is TGCAGTGCCGAGGCGAGGTCCTACGAGCAGTACTTC. The chain couples TRBV20-1 to TRBJ2-7; D gene unclear. The CDR3 consists of 12 residues. Germline CDR1 and CDR2: DFQATT and SNEGSKA (reference sequence). V was shortened by 6 bases and J by 1 base, with 10 bases between the two germline ends.

This clonotype has a count of ten or more. The CDR3 reads CASSLGGRELFF. CDR3 nucleotides: TGTGCCAGCAGTTTGGGGGGCAGGGAGCTGTTTTTT. The rearrangement joins TRBV27 to TRBJ2-2; D tentatively fits TRBD1 or TRBD2 (6 bases each). The CDR3 has 12 residues. The germline V and J ends were trimmed by 3 bases and 9 bases, with 8 bases remaining between them. CDR1 and CDR2 from the germline V gene are MNHEY and SMNVEV (reference sequence).

This clonotype was seen many times. The chain joins TRBV29-1 to TRBJ2-2, with D perhaps being TRBD1 or TRBD2 (5 bases each). The CDR3 is made up of 13 amino acids. V lost 0 bases to trimming and J lost 7 bases, with 9 bases between them. CDR1 is SQVTM, CDR2 ANQGSEA, per germline. The CDR3 nucleotides read TGCAGCGTTGAAGATGAGGGGAACGGGGAGCTGTTTTTT. Translation: CSVEDEGNGELFF.

In its sample, this clonotype was seen many times. The chain uses TRBV5-6 and TRBJ1-2, with D possibly being TRBD1 (6 bases). The germline CDR1 and CDR2 sequences are SGHDT and YYEEEE. This CDR3 has 15 amino acids. Trimming took off 0 bases at V and 2 bases at J, with 11 bases between the two ends. The CDR3 loop is CASSLAGGVNYGYTF. The DNA of the CDR3 is TGTGCCAGCAGCTTGGCCGGGGGCGTGAACTATGGCTACACCTTC.

V gene TRBV19 combines with J gene TRBJ1-1; weak D call: TRBD1 (5 bases). The V end lost 11 bases, the J end lost 4 bases, and 11 bases lay between the germline ends. The CDR3 sequence is 11 residues long. The V gene's germline CDR1 is LNHDA and CDR2 SQIVND (reference sequence). CDR3 protein: CALTGGTEAFF. The CDR3 nucleotides read TGTGCCCTGACGGGGGGCACTGAAGCTTTCTTT.

CDR3 DNA: TGTGCCAGCAGTTCCGTCGGGGGGGTTACTGAAGCTTTCTTT. Translating it yields CASSSVGGVTEAFF. This chain uses TRBV12-3 or TRBV12-4 with TRBJ1-1, with a weak D call TRBD1 (5 bases). V was trimmed by 4 bases and J by 5 bases, leaving 14 bases between them. The CDR3 loop spans 14 amino acids.

This clonotype has at least ten counts. This chain uses TRBV5-1 with TRBJ2-1; 10 bases agree with TRBD2. Losses at the gene ends were 2 bases for V and 7 bases for J; bases not matched to a gene: 6. The length of the CDR3 is 15 residues. CDR1 and CDR2 (germline): SGHRS, YFSETQ. CDR3 amino acids: CASSLTSGAMNEQFF. The CDR3 region has the DNA TGCGCCAGCAGCTTAACTAGCGGGGCTATGAATGAGCAGTTCTTC.

This clonotype was detected ten times or more. The CDR3 loop reads CASSRVGVEAFF. The DNA of the CDR3 is TGTGCCAGCAGTCGGGTAGGCGTTGAAGCTTTCTTT. V is TRBV28 and J is TRBJ1-1; D unresolved. CDR1 and CDR2 from the germline V gene are MDHEN and SYDVKM. Trimming took off 5 bases at V and 7 bases at J, with 11 bases between the two ends. CDR3 length: 12 residues.

This clonotype showed up many times. The chain employs TRBV4-2 and TRBJ2-5; D unclear. The V end was cut by 1 base, the J end by 5 bases, with 8 bases between. CDR3 length: 13 amino acids. Germline V gene data show CDR1 as LGHNA and CDR2 as YNFKEQ. The CDR3 bases are TGTGCCAGCAGCCAAGGGGGTAAGGAGACCCAGTACTTC. Translating it yields CASSQGGKETQYF.

This clonotype was seen ten or more times. V and J are TRBV11-2 and TRBJ2-1, with 7 bases fitting TRBD2. The CDR3 is made up of 14 amino acids. Germline loops: CDR1 SGHAT, CDR2 FQNNGV. The trim removed 7 bases at V and 8 bases at J, leaving 11 bases unmatched. The DNA of the CDR3 is TGTGCCAGCACCGAAGTAGCGGGTCGGGATGAGCAGTTCTTC. It codes for CASTEVAGRDEQFF.

This clonotype was seen only a few times. The gene calls are TRBV18 and TRBJ2-3; TRBD1 aligns across 8 bases. Germline-derived CDR1 and CDR2 are KGHSH and LQKENI. The length of the CDR3 is 16 residues. The junction had 3 bases not matched to a gene; V was cut back by 1 base and J by 0 bases. The CDR3 DNA is TGTGCCAGCTCACCACAGGGACAGGTTAGCACAGATACGCAGTATTTT. Amino acids: CASSPQGQVSTDTQYF. The complete variable domain, with remaining parts taken from reference TRBV18 and TRBJ2-3, reads NAGVMQNPRHLVRRRGQEARLRCSPMKGHSHVYWYRQLPEEGLKFMVYLQKENIIDESGMPKERFSAEFPKEGPSILRIQQVVRGDSAAYFCASSPQGQVSTDTQYFGPGTRLTVL.

This clonotype was counted ten times or more. The V and J genes are TRBV2 and TRBJ2-5, with D uncertain. V was shortened by 6 bases and J by 0 bases, with 14 bases between the two germline ends. Looked up from germline, CDR1 is SNHLY and CDR2 is FYNNEI. The CDR3 extends over 15 amino acids. The chain's CDR3 is CASRRKLMYQETQYF. The DNA for the CDR3 is TGTGCCAGCAGGAGGAAGCTTATGTACCAAGAGACCCAGTACTTC.

This clonotype was recorded many times. V is TRBV20-1 and J is TRBJ2-7, with 10 bases matching TRBD2. The V gene's germline CDR1 is DFQATT and CDR2 SNEGSKA (reference sequence). This CDR3 has 18 residues. The trim removed 1 base at V and 0 bases at J, leaving 12 bases unmatched. The CDR3 is CSARGSGTSVASSYEQYF. Here the CDR3 DNA reads TGCAGTGCTAGAGGCTCCGGGACTAGCGTAGCCAGCTCCTACGAGCAGTACTTC.

The sample holds many counts of this clonotype. The V and J genes are TRBV5-1 and TRBJ2-3; possibly TRBD2 for D (7 bases). In germline, CDR1 is SGHRS, CDR2 YFSETQ. Between the trimmed V and J ends, which lost 2 bases and 4 bases, there was a span of 11 bases. This CDR3 has 14 residues. The CDR3 reads CASSFRGGPDTQYF. As DNA, the CDR3 is TGCGCCAGCAGCTTTAGGGGGGGCCCAGATACGCAGTATTTT.

In this sample, this clonotype turned up many times. The genes are TRBV20-1 and TRBJ2-7; D ambiguous. Germline values: CDR1 DFQATT, CDR2 SNEGSKA (reference sequence). The germline V and J ends were trimmed by 2 bases and 6 bases, with 11 bases remaining between them. The length of the CDR3 is 12 residues. The DNA of the CDR3 is TGCAGTGCTAGACAGGATCCCCTCGAGCAGTACTTC. As protein: CSARQDPLEQYF.